These T cell receptor beta chains were read from a single sample in a study of monozygotic twins with cystic fibrosis. Method: immunoSEQ multiplex PCR; TCRdb's copy keeps in-frame clones and lacks some. Of under 40,000 clones listed, roughly 96% are singletons. Sequencing was carried out using blood. These receptor sequences come from a girl aged 2 to 10 with cystic fibrosis. The CDR3 runs from the conserved cysteine through the conserved F or W. Each record gives: V gene, clone size, J gene, CDR3 protein. Size tells how often a clone was seen (once, few, many) or the class of an expanded clone, and some rows leave it out.

>TRBV2|.|TRBJ1-1
CASRKQGQGTEAFF
>TRBV14|.|TRBJ2-3
CASSQDRPGEFTDTQYF
>TRBV10-2|.|TRBJ1-5
CASSDSAIFQHF
>TRBV4-1|.|TRBJ1-2
CASSQGSANVYYGYTF
>TRBV6-1|.|TRBJ1-2
CASSEWGGGYGYTF
>TRBV2|.|TRBJ1-4
CASRTTGINEKLFF
>TRBV7-2|.|TRBJ1-2
CASSLGPTRGYTF
>TRBV5-4|.|TRBJ1-1
CASSLEQGAEAFF
>TRBV5-6|.|TRBJ1-1
CASSLGTEAFF
>TRBV15|.|TRBJ2-7
CATSSDPGHPFRAWEQYF
>TRBV4-1|.|TRBJ2-1
CASSQAGVSYNEQFF
>TRBV6-6|.|TRBJ1-2
CASSYISLLAYGYTF
>TRBV10-1|.|TRBJ2-1
CASSDRGDRRNEQFF
>TRBV28|.|TRBJ1-1
CASSSSSDRNTEAFF
>TRBV7-2|.|TRBJ2-1
CASSLEFSYNEQFF
>TRBV30|.|TRBJ1-5
CAWSRGAFGNQPQHF
>TRBV30|.|TRBJ1-3
CAWTRQISGNTIYF
>TRBV7-2|.|TRBJ1-2
CASSFRSDYTF
>TRBV2|.|TRBJ2-1
CASSAGQIHEQFF
>TRBV29-1|.|TRBJ2-7
CSERTTEVYEQYF
>TRBV25-1|.|TRBJ1-2
CASSGATETPANYGYTF
>TRBV25-1|.|TRBJ1-1
CASSEYLGQENTEAFF
>TRBV4-1|.|TRBJ1-2
CASSRFRGGYTF
>TRBV30|.|TRBJ1-2
CAWSSEKRAYGYTF
>TRBV7-9|.|TRBJ2-7
CASSLGEQYF
>TRBV4-1|.|TRBJ2-7
CASSQAATGGYEQYF
>TRBV27|.|TRBJ2-2
CASSLIFRTGELFF
>TRBV10-3|.|TRBJ1-6
CAISATGRTGGSPLHF
>TRBV6-5|.|TRBJ2-4
CASREGQARDIQYF
>TRBV4-2|.|TRBJ1-6
CASSPEGSSYNSPLHF
>TRBV10-1|.|TRBJ2-3
CASSYSGQIHTDTQYF
>TRBV6-1|.|TRBJ1-1
CASQRGMNTEAFF
>TRBV5-1|.|TRBJ2-2
CASSLEQSTGELFF
>TRBV23-1|.|TRBJ2-7
CASSQGQPISYEQYF
>TRBV6-1|.|TRBJ2-4
CASSNPTNIQYF
>TRBV21-1|once|TRBJ2-3
CASSKEDRLTDTQYF
>TRBV7-9|.|TRBJ1-1
CASSLMNTEAFF
>TRBV7-8|.|TRBJ1-1
CASSWRHGDTEAFF
>TRBV11-2|.|TRBJ1-2
CASSETANYGYTF
>TRBV6-6|.|TRBJ2-7
CASSYESGAINEQYF
>TRBV30|.|TRBJ1-2
CAWSSMEVRGYTF
>TRBV10-3|.|TRBJ1-5
CAISELDRDNQPQHF
>TRBV2|.|TRBJ1-2
CASRDTYGHTNYGYTF
>TRBV27|.|TRBJ1-2
CASLGVYGYTF
>TRBV6-1|.|TRBJ2-2
CASRRRDSFTGELFF
>TRBV5-4|.|TRBJ1-4
CASSSDRLTEKLFF
>TRBV10-2|.|TRBJ2-2
CASSDPGLAGGYTGELFF
>TRBV6-1|.|TRBJ1-2
CASSVPSDRDRNRYGYTF
>TRBV10-3|.|TRBJ1-1
CAIRGGGDTEAFF